Only one count was recorded for the clone carrying this T cell receptor (beta chain). Its antigen remains unknown. The data were obtained in a study of OX40 agonist ivuxolimab in advanced cancers. About the research overall: Ivuxolimab was delivered to patients intravenously every 2 weeks at doses spanning 0.01 to 10 mg/kg. Those treated in dose escalation had hepatocellular carcinoma, melanoma, renal cell cancer or head and neck cancer. General observations from the study: Low levels of normalized T-cell clonal expansion also appeared in some nonresponders.

Germline CDR1 reads LNHDA; CDR2 reads SQIVND (reference sequence). The CDR3 is 14 residues long. V shed 7 bases, J shed 2 bases, and the junction held 5 bases outside the gene matches. Systemic immunosuppression or autoimmune disease history was grounds to exclude patients. Profiling relied on immunoSEQ multiplex PCR, and the TCRdb table lists in-frame clones only, not all of them. Of approximately 77,000 clones in the sample, 84% were seen once. This TCR was sampled from an adult with an advanced solid tumor such as melanoma, head and neck, liver or kidney cancer. This chain joins TRBV19 and TRBJ1-3; the match to TRBD1 covers 7 bases. The sequencing here drew on CD4+ or CD8+ T cells sorted from blood, taken in a trial of the OX40 agonist ivuxolimab. The DNA for the CDR3 is TGTGCCAGTATCCCCAGGGGGGCTGGAAACACCATATATTTT. This codes for CASIPRGAGNTIYF. Looking up the rest from reference TRBV19 and TRBJ1-3 gives the full variable domain: DGGITQSPKYLFRKEGQNVTLSCEQNLNHDAMYWYRQDPGQGLRLIYYSQIVNDFQKGDIAEGYSVSREKKESFPLTVTSAQKNPTAFYLCASIPRGAGNTIYFGEGSWLTVV.